The 18 T cell receptor beta chains presented below share a single source sample, sequenced in a study of cytomegalovirus exposure and HLA in healthy donors. PCR involved 60 Vbeta and 13 Jbeta primers. Using immunoSEQ multiplex PCR, the repertoire was profiled, and TCRdb retains in-frame clones only, with some absent. The sample table includes about 140,000 clones. The sequencing input was PBMCs. These receptors were obtained from a woman aged 18-30 years in good health and CMV-seronegative.

The V call is TRBV19, the J call TRBJ2-6, with D tentatively TRBD1 (5 bases). CDR3 length: 16 residues. Germline assignment: CDR1 LNHDA and CDR2 SQIVND (reference sequence). The ends were cut back, 5 bases at V and 0 bases at J, with 11 bases in the middle. The CDR3 nucleotides read TGTGCCAGTAGTTCACAGGACCCCTCTGGGGCCAACGTCCTGACTTTC. This encodes CASSSQDPSGANVLTF.

This rearrangement joins TRBV13 to TRBJ2-5, with D uncertain. TRBJ2-7 explains the end of the DNA better; the J call may be wrong. Germline CDR1 and CDR2: PRHDT and FYEKMQ (reference sequence). The CDR3 is 10 amino acids. The chain's CDR3 is CAFCPYEQYF. In DNA form, the CDR3 reads TGTGCCTTTTGCCCCTACGAGCAGTACTTC.

The rearrangement links TRBV6-5 to TRBJ2-1; D is perhaps TRBD2 (5 bases). CDR3 length: 15 amino acids. V dropped 7 bases and J dropped 0 bases, with 13 bases sitting between them. CDR1 and CDR2 (germline): MNHEY, SVGAGI. The CDR3: CASNLDSSSYNEQFF. The CDR3 coding sequence is TGTGCCAGCAACTTGGACTCCAGCTCCTACAATGAGCAGTTCTTC.

The CDR3 nucleotides read TGTGCCAGTAGGAAGCGGGAGGGAGCTGGAGATACGCAGTATTTT. Translated, it gives CASRKREGAGDTQYF. The V and J genes are TRBV19 and TRBJ2-3; TRBD2 agrees at 10 bases. This CDR3 contains 15 residues. Losses at the gene ends were 6 bases for V and 5 bases for J; bases not matched to a gene: 8. CDR1 and CDR2 (germline): LNHDA, SQIVND (reference sequence).

V and J are TRBV11-2 and TRBJ1-5; 9 positions agree with TRBD1. Germline values: CDR1 SGHAT, CDR2 FQNNGV. J lost 1 base, V lost 3 bases, and 1 base had no gene match. The CDR3 consists of 15 residues. The CDR3 spells CASSLGTGSNQPQHF. The CDR3 DNA sequence: TGTGCCAGCAGCTTGGGGACAGGGAGCAATCAGCCCCAGCATTTT. The entire variable domain, with the rest obtained from reference TRBV11-2 and TRBJ1-5, is as follows: EAGVAQSPRYKIIEKRQSVAFWCNPISGHATLYWYQQILGQGPKLLIQFQNNGVVDDSQLPKDRFSAERLKGVDSTLKIQPAKLEDSAVYLCASSLGTGSNQPQHFGDGTRLSIL.

The chain links TRBV27 to TRBJ1-1, with 11 nucleotides matching TRBD1. V dropped 5 bases and J dropped 4; count of bases not matched to a gene: 6. This CDR3 contains 15 residues. Germline CDR1 MNHEY, CDR2 SMNVEV (reference sequence). The CDR3 sequence is CASSPTDRGRTEAFF. CDR3 sequence (DNA): TGTGCCAGCAGTCCGACGGACAGGGGGCGCACTGAAGCTTTCTTT.

V usage is TRBV5-8 and J usage is TRBJ2-7; 8 bases are shared with TRBD1. The V and J ends lost 4 bases and 5 bases, in that order; junction bases with no gene match: 8. CDR1 and CDR2 from the germline V gene are SGHTS and YDEGEE. This CDR3 is 14 amino acids long. The CDR3 DNA sequence: TGTGCCAGCAGCCCAGGGACAGGCTTACACGAGCAGTACGTC. This translates into CASSPGTGLHEQYV.

The rearrangement uses TRBV19 and TRBJ1-1; D may be TRBD1 (5 bases). The V and J ends lost 5 bases and 0 bases respectively, with 10 bases between them. CDR3 length: 14 amino acids. Per the germline V gene, CDR1 is LNHDA and CDR2 is SQIVND (reference sequence). The CDR3 region is CASSPTVMNTEAFF. The CDR3 nucleotides read TGTGCCAGTAGTCCGACAGTCATGAACACTGAAGCTTTCTTT.

The chain links TRBV27 to TRBJ2-7, with 9 bases lining up with TRBD1. CDR1 MNHEY and CDR2 SMNVEV come from the germline V gene (reference sequence). This CDR3 has 14 amino acids. Germline trimming cut 6 bases from V and 2 bases from J; bases unmatched to any gene: 5. In DNA form, the CDR3 reads TGTGCCAGCAGCCCCTGGGACAGGGCCTACGAGCAGTACGTC. Its translation: CASSPWDRAYEQYV.

The J gene is TRBJ2-5, the V gene TRBV11-3; 7 bases match TRBD1. The length of the CDR3 is 15 residues. CDR1 is SGHNT and CDR2 is YENEEA in the germline V gene. Unmatched junction bases numbered 11, after V lost 5 bases and J lost 5 bases. The CDR3 reads CASSAEGAKGETQYF. The CDR3 DNA sequence: TGTGCCAGCAGCGCCGAGGGGGCTAAGGGGGAGACCCAGTACTTC. The full variable domain, with the rest looked up from reference TRBV11-3 and TRBJ2-5, is EAGVVQSPRYKIIEKKQPVAFWCNPISGHNTLYWYLQNLGQGPELLIRYENEEAVDDSQLPKDRFSAERLKGVDSTLKIQPAELGDSAVYLCASSAEGAKGETQYFGPGTRLLVL.

The chain uses TRBV2 and TRBJ2-2, with D uncertain. The CDR3 is made up of 13 amino acids. CDR1 and CDR2 from the germline V gene are SNHLY and FYNNEI. V dropped 2 bases and J dropped 4 bases, with 5 bases sitting between them. Written as DNA, the CDR3 is TGTGCCAGCAGTGAAACGAGCACCGGGGAGCTGTTTTTT. Residues: CASSETSTGELFF.

The chain employs TRBV10-1 and TRBJ2-2; D gene ambiguous. This CDR3 is 12 amino acids long. Per germline, CDR1 WNHNN and CDR2 SYGVQD (reference sequence). V shed 5 bases and J shed 5 bases, with 6 bases lying between them. CDR3 sequence: CASSPVTGELFF. As DNA, the CDR3 is TGCGCCAGCAGTCCGGTAACCGGGGAGCTGTTTTTT.

V is TRBV4-2 and J is TRBJ2-1; maybe TRBD2 (5 bases). V was pared by 1 base and J by 7 bases, with 20 bases between. This CDR3 has 17 residues. CDR1 is LGHNA, CDR2 YNFKEQ, per germline. The CDR3 coding sequence is TGTGCCAGCAGCCAAGGAGCTTGGTCGAGCGGTGGTAATGAGCAGTTCTTC. This gives the protein CASSQGAWSSGGNEQFF.

With regard to this clone: The junction shows a germline mismatch at one end, possibly a read error. The chain employs TRBV11-2 and TRBJ2-5; TRBD1 matches at 9 bases. The CDR3 is made up of 14 amino acids. Germline loops: CDR1 SGHAT, CDR2 FQNNGV. CDR3 nucleotides: TGTGCCAGCAGATTAGGGACAGGGCAAGAGACCCAGTACTTC. Amino acid sequence: CASRLGTGQETQYF. Using reference TRBV11-2 and TRBJ2-5 for the parts outside the CDR3, the full variable domain is EAGVAQSPRYKIIEKRQSVAFWCNPISGHATLYWYQQILGQGPKLLIQFQNNGVVDDSQLPKDRFSAERLKGVDSTLKIQPAKLEDSAVYLCASRLGTGQETQYFGPGTRLLVL.

The V and J genes are TRBV7-2 and TRBJ2-5; 9 nucleotides match TRBD2. The ends lost 0 bases at V and 5 bases at J; junction bases unmatched: 7. The CDR3 covers 16 residues. The germline gives CDR1 SGHTA, CDR2 FQGNSA. CDR3 sequence reads: CASSLATTSGRETQYF. CDR3 coding DNA: TGTGCCAGCAGCTTAGCCACGACTAGCGGAAGGGAGACCCAGTACTTC.

Comments on this clone: The sample holds other DNA sequences that translate to the same CDR3. The chain uses TRBV19 and TRBJ2-1; 8 bases fit TRBD2. Germline assignment: CDR1 LNHDA and CDR2 SQIVND (reference sequence). CDR3 length: 11 amino acids. Losses at the gene ends were 9 bases for V and 7 bases for J; bases not matched to a gene: 2. The CDR3 bases are TGTGCCAGCGGGGGGGGGAATGAGCAGTTCTTC. The encoded protein is CASGGGNEQFF.

The rearrangement uses TRBV27 and TRBJ2-6; weak D call: TRBD2 (6 bases). The CDR3 is made up of 16 amino acids. Germline V gene lookup returns CDR1 MNHEY and CDR2 SMNVEV (reference sequence). Trimming pared 6 bases from V and 0 bases from J, leaving 12 bases between. The CDR3 DNA is TGTGCCAGCAGGGAGGAGGGTCGCTCTGGGGCCAACGTCCTGACTTTC. The encoded protein is CASREEGRSGANVLTF. Full variable domain (outside the CDR3, taken from reference TRBV27 and TRBJ2-6): EAQVTQNPRYLITVTGKKLTVTCSQNMNHEYMSWYRQDPGLGLRQIYYSMNVEVTDKGDVPEGYKVSRKEKRNFPLILESPSPNQTSLYFCASREEGRSGANVLTFGAGSRLTVL.

DNA for the CDR3: TGTGCCAGCAGTTACTCGACCGGGACAGGGGATGGCTACACCTTC. The encoded protein is CASSYSTGTGDGYTF. The chain uses TRBV6-6 and TRBJ1-2; 10 bases map to TRBD1. The CDR3 is made up of 15 amino acids. Germline values: CDR1 MNHNY, CDR2 SVGAGI (reference sequence). The ends lost 0 bases at V and 6 bases at J; junction bases unmatched: 4.